This TCR beta chain comes out of a study of CD8 T cells in ankylosing spondylitis. TCR beta libraries were made by quantitative 5'-RACE with molecular barcodes. TCRdb re-called the 5' RACE reads through MiXCR, storing one row per CDR3 protein. Of more than 300,000 distinct CDR3 sequences listed, 6.5% to 10% are singletons. Study findings and constraints: CD8+ disease-linked clones were present at relatively low frequencies in blood. There was a TCR beta motif, made of several highly homologous variants, that appeared characteristic of ankylosing spondylitis blood. The clones that were linked to disease were reported to be significantly enriched in matched synovial fluid samples from ankylosing spondylitis patients. Both synovial fluid and blood in reactive arthritis had previously been reported to carry some motif variants.

Germline values: CDR1 SQVTM, CDR2 ANQGSEA. CDR3 length: 13 residues. J was trimmed by 4 bases and V by 3 bases; bases with no gene match: 4. Concerning this clonotype: Antigen: not known.

Material: blood, either unsorted or a sorted T cell fraction (not recorded which). The receptor's source is a male donor with ankylosing spondylitis. V is TRBV29-1 and J is TRBJ2-5, with 8 positions matching TRBD1. CDR3 nucleotides: TGCAGCGTTGACAGGGGGCCGGGAGAGACCCAGTACTTC. It is translated as CSVDRGPGETQYF.